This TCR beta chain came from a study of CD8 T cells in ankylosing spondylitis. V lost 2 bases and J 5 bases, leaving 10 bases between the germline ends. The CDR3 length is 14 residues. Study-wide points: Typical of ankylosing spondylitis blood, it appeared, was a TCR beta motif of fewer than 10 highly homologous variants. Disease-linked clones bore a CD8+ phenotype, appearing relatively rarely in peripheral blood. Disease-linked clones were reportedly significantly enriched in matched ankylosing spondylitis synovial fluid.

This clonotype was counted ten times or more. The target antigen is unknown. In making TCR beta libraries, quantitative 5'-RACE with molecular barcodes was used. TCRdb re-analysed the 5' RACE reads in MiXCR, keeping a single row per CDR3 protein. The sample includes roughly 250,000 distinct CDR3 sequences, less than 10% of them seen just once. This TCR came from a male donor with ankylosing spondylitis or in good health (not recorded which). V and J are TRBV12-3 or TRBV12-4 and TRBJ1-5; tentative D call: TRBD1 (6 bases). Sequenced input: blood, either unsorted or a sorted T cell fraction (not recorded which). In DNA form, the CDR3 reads TGTGCCAGCAGTTTAATCCGGGGGCATCAGCCCCAGCATTTT. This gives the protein CASSLIRGHQPQHF.